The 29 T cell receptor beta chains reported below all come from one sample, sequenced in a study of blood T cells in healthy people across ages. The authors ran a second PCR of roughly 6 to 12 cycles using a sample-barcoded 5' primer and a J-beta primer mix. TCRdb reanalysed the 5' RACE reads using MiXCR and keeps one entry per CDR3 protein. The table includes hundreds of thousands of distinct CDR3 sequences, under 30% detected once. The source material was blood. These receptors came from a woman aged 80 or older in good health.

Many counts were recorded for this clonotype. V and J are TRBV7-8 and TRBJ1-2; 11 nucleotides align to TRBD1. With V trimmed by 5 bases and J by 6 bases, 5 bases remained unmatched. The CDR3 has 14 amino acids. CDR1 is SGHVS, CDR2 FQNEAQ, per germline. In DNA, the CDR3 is TGTGCCAGCAGCACGGACAGGGGGCGAGATGGCTACACCTTC. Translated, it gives CASSTDRGRDGYTF.

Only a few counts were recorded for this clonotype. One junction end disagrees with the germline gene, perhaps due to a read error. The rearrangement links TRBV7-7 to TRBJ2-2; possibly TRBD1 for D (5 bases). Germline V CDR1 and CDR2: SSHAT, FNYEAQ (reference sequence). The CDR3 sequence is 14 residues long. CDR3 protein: CASSSRGNTGELFF. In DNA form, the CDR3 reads TGTGCTAGCAGCTCTAGGGGGAACACCGGGGAGCTGTTTTTT.

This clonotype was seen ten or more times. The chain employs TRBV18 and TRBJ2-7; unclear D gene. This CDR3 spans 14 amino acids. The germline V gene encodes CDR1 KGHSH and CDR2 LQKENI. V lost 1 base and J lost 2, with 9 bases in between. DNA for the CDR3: TGTGCCAGCTCACCACAAGACATGCCCTACGAGCAGTACTTC. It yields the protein CASSPQDMPYEQYF.

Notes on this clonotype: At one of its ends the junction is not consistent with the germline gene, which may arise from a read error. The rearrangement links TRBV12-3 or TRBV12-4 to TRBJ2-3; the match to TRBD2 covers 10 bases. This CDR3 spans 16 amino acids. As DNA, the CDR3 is TGTGCCAGCAGTTTCAAGCGGGGGGGCAGCACAGATGCGCAGTATTTT. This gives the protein CASSFKRGGSTDAQYF.

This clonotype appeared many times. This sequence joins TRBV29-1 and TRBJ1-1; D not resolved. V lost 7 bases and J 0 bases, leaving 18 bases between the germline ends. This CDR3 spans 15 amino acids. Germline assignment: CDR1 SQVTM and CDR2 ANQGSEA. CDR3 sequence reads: CSADVADLMNTEAFF. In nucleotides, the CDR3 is TGCAGCGCTGACGTGGCAGATCTAATGAACACTGAAGCTTTCTTT.

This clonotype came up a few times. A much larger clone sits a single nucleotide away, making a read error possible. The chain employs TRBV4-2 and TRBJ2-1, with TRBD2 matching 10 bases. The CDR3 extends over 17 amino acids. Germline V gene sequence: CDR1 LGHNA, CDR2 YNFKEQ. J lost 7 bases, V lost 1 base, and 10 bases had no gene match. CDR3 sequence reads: CASSQVVERGGSNEQFF. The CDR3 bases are TGTGCCAGCAGCCAAGTAGTCGAGCGGGGGGGCAGTAATGAGCAGTTCTTC.

CDR3 residues: CASWGGLAGGTETQYF. The DNA for the CDR3 is TGTGCCAGCTGGGGGGGACTAGCGGGGGGCACAGAGACCCAGTACTTC. V and J are TRBV2 and TRBJ2-5; TRBD2 matches 15 bases. Germline V gives CDR1 SNHLY, CDR2 FYNNEI. V lost 8 bases and J lost 4; bases outside the gene matches: 8. The CDR3 is made up of 16 amino acids.

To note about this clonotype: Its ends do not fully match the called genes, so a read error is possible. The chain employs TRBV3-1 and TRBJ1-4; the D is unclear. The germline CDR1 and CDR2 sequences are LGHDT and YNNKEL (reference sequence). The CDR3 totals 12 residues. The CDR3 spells CASTDINEELFF. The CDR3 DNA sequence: TGTGCCAGCACCGACATTAATGAAGAACTGTTTTTT.

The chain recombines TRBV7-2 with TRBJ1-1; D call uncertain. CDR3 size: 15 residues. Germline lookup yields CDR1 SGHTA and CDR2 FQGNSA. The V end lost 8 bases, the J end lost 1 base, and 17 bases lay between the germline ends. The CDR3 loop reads CASPGQLGRNTEAFF. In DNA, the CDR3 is TGTGCCAGCCCGGGCCAACTGGGTAGGAACACTGAAGCTTTCTTT. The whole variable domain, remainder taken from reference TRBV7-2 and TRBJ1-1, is GAGVSQSPSNKVTEKGKDVELRCDPISGHTALYWYRQSLGQGLEFLIYFQGNSAPDKSGLPSDRFSAERTGGSVSTLTIQRTQQEDSAVYLCASPGQLGRNTEAFFGQGTRLTVV.

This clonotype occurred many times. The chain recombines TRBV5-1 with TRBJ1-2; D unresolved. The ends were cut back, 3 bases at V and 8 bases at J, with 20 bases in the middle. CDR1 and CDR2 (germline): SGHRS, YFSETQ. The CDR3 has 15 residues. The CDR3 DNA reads TGCGCCAGCAGCTACAACTCGGGGAGCGGAGAGGGCTACACCTTC. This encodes CASSYNSGSGEGYTF.

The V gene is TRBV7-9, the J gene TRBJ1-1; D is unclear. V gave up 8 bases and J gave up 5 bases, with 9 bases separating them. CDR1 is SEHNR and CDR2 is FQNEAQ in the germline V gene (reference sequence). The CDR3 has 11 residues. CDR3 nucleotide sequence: TGTGCCAGCGTCGAGGATACTGAAGCTTTCTTT. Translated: CASVEDTEAFF.

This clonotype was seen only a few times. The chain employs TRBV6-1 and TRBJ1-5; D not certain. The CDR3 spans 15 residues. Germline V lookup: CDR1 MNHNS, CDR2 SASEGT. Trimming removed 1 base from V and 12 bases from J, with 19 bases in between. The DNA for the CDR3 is TGTGCCAGCAGTGAAGGACCTCGGGGAATACTGATCCAGCATTTT. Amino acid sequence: CASSEGPRGILIQHF.

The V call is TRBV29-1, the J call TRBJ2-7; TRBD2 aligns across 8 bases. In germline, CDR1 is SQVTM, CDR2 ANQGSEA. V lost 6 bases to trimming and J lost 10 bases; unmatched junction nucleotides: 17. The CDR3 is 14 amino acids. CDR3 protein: CSVPGLGAQGPQYF. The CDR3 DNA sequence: TGCAGCGTCCCGGGACTAGGGGCTCAAGGGCCCCAGTACTTC.

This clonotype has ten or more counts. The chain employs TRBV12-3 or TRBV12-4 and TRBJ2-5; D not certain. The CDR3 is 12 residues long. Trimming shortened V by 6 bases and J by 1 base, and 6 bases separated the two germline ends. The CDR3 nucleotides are TGTGCCAGCAGCCCGGGCCAAGAGACCCAGTACTTC. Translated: CASSPGQETQYF.

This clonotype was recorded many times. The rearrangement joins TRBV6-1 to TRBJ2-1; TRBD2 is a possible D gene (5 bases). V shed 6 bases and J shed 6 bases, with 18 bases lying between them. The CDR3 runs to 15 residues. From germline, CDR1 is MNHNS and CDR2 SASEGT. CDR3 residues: CASSRLGLESNEQFF. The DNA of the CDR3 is TGTGCCAGCAGCAGACTCGGACTGGAAAGCAATGAGCAGTTCTTC.

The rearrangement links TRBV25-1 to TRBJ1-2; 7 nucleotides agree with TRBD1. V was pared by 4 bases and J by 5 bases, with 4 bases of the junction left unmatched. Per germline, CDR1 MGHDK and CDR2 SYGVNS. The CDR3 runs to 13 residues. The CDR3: CASSATTGYGYTF. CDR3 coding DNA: TGTGCCAGCAGTGCGACGACAGGGTATGGCTACACCTTC.

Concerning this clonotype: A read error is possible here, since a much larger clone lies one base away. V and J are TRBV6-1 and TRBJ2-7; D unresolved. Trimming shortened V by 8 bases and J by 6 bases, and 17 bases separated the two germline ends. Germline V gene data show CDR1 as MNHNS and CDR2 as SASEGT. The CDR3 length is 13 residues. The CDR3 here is CASLKQSVGEQYF. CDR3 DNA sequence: TGTGCCAGCCTGAAACAGAGCGTCGGCGAGCAGTACTTC.

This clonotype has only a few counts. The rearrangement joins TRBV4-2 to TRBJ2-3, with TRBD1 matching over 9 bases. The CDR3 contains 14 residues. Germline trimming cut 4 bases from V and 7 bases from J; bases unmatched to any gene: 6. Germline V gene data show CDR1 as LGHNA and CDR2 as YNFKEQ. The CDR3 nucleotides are TGTGCCAGCAGCCTGGGACAGGGTGAAAATACGCAGTATTTT. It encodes CASSLGQGENTQYF.

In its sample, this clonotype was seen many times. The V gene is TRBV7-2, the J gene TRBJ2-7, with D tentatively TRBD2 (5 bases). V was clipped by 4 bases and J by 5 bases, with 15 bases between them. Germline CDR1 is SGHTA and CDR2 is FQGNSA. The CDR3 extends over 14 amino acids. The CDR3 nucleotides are TGTGCCAGCAGCTCGTCGATGGATAGCGACGAGCAGTACTTC. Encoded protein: CASSSSMDSDEQYF.

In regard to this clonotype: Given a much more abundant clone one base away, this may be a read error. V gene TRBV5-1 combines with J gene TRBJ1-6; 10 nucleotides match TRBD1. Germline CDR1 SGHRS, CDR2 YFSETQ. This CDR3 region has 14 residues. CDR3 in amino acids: CASSSGTGDSPPHF. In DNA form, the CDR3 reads TGCGCCAGCAGCTCAGGGACAGGGGATTCACCCCCCCACTTT.

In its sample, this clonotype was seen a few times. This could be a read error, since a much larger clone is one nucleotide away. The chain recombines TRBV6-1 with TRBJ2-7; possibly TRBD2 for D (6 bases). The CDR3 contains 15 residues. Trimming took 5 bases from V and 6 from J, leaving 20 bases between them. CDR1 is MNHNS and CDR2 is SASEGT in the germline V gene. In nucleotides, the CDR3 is TGTGCCAGCAGTCTTAGGGCAGGGTCGGAGGGCGAGCAGTACTTC. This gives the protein CASSLRAGSEGEQYF.

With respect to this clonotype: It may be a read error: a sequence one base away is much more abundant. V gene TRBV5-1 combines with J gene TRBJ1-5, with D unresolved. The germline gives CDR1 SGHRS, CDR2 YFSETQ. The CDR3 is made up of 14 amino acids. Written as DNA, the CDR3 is TGCGCCGGCAGCTATGCTGGCGGCAATCAGCCCCAGCATTTT. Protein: CAGSYAGGNQPQHF.

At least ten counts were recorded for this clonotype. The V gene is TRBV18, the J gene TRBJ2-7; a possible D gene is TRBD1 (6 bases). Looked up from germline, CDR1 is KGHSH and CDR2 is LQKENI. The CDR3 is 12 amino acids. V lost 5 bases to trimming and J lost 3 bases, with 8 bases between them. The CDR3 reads CASSTRGYEQYF. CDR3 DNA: TGTGCCAGCTCAACCAGGGGCTACGAGCAGTACTTC.

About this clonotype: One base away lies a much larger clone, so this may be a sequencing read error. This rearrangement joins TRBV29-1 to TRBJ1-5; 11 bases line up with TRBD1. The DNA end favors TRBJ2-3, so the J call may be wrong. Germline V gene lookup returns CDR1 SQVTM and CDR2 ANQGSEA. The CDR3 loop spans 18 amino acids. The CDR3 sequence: CSVQSRDRGSGSNQPQYF. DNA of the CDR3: TGCAGCGTTCAGTCCCGGGACAGGGGGTCGGGGAGCAATCAGCCCCAGTATTTT.

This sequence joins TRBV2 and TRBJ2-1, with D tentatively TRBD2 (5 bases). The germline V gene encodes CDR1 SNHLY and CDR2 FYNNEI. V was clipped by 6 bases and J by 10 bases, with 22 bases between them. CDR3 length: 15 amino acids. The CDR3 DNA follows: TGTGCCAGCAGCCCGACTACCATCGCAGGCGGGGAGCAGTTCTTC. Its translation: CASSPTTIAGGEQFF.

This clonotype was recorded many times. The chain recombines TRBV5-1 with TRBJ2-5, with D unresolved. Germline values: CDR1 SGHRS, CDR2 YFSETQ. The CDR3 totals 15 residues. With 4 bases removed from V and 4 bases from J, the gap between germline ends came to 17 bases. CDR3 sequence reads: CASSEVGGILETQYF. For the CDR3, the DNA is TGCGCCAGCAGCGAAGTGGGTGGGATTTTAGAGACCCAGTACTTC.

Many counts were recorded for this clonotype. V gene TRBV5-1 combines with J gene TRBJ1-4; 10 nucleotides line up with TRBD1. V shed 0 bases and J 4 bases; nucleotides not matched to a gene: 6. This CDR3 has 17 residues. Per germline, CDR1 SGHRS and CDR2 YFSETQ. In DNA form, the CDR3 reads TGCGCCAGCAGCTTGGCCGGGACAGGGGCGTTTAATGAAAAACTGTTTTTT. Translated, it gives CASSLAGTGAFNEKLFF. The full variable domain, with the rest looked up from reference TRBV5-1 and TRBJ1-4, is KAGVTQTPRYLIKTRGQQVTLSCSPISGHRSVSWYQQTPGQGLQFLFEYFSETQRNKGNFPGRFSGRQFSNSRSEMNVSTLELGDSALYLCASSLAGTGAFNEKLFFGSGTQLSVL.

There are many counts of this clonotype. The CDR3: CASSQDRTGQETQYF. In nucleotides, the CDR3 is TGCGCCAGCAGCCAAGATAGGACAGGACAAGAGACCCAGTACTTC. The rearrangement links TRBV4-3 to TRBJ2-5, with 7 bases lining up with TRBD1. V dropped 0 bases and J dropped 2; count of bases not matched to a gene: 3. Germline CDR1 reads LGHNA; CDR2 reads YSLEER. The CDR3 runs 15 residues.

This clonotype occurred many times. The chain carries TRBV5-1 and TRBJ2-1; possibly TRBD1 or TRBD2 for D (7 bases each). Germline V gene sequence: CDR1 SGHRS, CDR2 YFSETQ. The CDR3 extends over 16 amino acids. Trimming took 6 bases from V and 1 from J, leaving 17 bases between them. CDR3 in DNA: TGCGCCAGCACTCCGGCAGGGGGGGGATCCTACAATGAGCAGTTCTTC. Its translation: CASTPAGGGSYNEQFF.